Sequencing of this TCR beta chain was carried out in a study of blood T cell repertoires in COVID-19. This clone has only a few counts. Method: immunoSEQ multiplex PCR; TCRdb's copy keeps in-frame clones and lacks some. The table includes 260,000 or so clones, roughly 80% detected once. The CDR3 has 16 amino acids. V trimming: 3 bases; J trimming: 4 bases; junction bases outside the gene matches: 9. CDR1 and CDR2 (germline): SGHRS, YFSETQ. The rearrangement joins TRBV5-1 to TRBJ2-2; 7 positions match TRBD2. The sequenced sample consisted of peripheral blood. This sequence originates from a woman at least 80 years old with COVID-19, enrolled during active disease. The CDR3 DNA reads TGCGCCAGCAGCTCCCTGGGGAGGGGTAGCACCGGGGAGCTGTTTTTT. Translated: CASSSLGRGSTGELFF.